Below are 4 T cell receptor beta chains sequenced from a single sample in a study of early T cells in non-severe SARS-CoV-2 infection. In TCRdb, the 5' RACE reads were re-called with MiXCR into one record per CDR3 protein. The data contain 25,000 to 35,000 distinct CDR3 sequences, roughly 3.9% of them singletons. Source material: whole blood. These receptor sequences come from an adult who was a healthcare worker with PCR-confirmed SARS-CoV-2 infection or an uninfected control (not recorded which).

This clonotype was found a few times. The chain employs TRBV10-3 and TRBJ2-5, with D possibly TRBD1 on 5 matching bases. Germline CDR1 ENHRY, CDR2 SYGVKD. This CDR3 has 14 amino acids. V was cut by 0 bases and J by 7 bases, with 12 bases left in between. CDR3 DNA: TGTGCCATCAGTGAGTCGGGGCAGGGAAGGACCCAGTACTTC. Translating gives CAISESGQGRTQYF.

This clonotype was detected many times. The genes are TRBV11-2 and TRBJ1-4, with TRBD1 as a possible D gene (5 bases). The V end was cut by 2 bases, the J end by 0 bases, with 13 bases between. From germline, CDR1 is SGHAT and CDR2 FQNNGV. CDR3 size: 17 residues. In DNA form, the CDR3 reads TGTGCCAGCAGCTTAAGTTGGGGGAGGTCAACTAATGAAAAACTGTTTTTT. It encodes CASSLSWGRSTNEKLFF.

This clonotype was detected many times. The chain uses TRBV5-4 and TRBJ2-1, with a possible D match to TRBD2 (6 bases). This CDR3 contains 15 residues. Trimming pared 2 bases from V and 5 bases from J, leaving 14 bases between. Germline assignment: CDR1 SGHNT and CDR2 YYREEE (reference sequence). CDR3 nucleotide sequence: TGTGCCAGCAGCTTAATGTGGTCGGGAGACAATGAGCAGTTCTTC. This gives the protein CASSLMWSGDNEQFF.

This clonotype was seen repeatedly, ten times or more. This chain joins TRBV7-8 and TRBJ2-1; TRBD2 matches 7 bases. Losses at the gene ends were 0 bases for V and 3 bases for J; bases not matched to a gene: 2. The CDR3 loop spans 15 amino acids. Germline CDR1 SGHVS, CDR2 FQNEAQ. CDR3 in amino acids: CASSLALADYNEQFF. In DNA, the CDR3 is TGTGCCAGCAGCTTAGCTCTAGCGGACTACAATGAGCAGTTCTTC.